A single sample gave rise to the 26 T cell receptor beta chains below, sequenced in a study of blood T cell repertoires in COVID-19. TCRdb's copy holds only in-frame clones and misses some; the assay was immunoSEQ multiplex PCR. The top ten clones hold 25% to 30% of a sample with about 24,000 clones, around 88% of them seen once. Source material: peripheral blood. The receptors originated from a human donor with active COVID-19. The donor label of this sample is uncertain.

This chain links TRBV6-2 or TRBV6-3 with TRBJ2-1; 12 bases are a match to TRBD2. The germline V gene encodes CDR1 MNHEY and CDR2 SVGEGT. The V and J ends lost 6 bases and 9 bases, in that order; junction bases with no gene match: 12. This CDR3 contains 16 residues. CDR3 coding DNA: TGTGCCAGCAGCTCCGGACTAGCGGGAATCGGGGGTGAGCAGTTCTTC. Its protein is CASSSGLAGIGGEQFF.

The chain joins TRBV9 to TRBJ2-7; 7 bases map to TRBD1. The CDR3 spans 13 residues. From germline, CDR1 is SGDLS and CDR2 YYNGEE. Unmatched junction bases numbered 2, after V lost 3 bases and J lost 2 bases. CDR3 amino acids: CASSAGTAYEQYF. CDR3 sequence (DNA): TGTGCCAGCAGCGCCGGGACAGCCTACGAGCAGTACTTC. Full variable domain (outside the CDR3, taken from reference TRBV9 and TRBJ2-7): DSGVTQTPKHLITATGQRVTLRCSPRSGDLSVYWYQQSLDQGLQFLIQYYNGEERAKGNILERFSAQQFPDLHSELNLSSLELGDSALYFCASSAGTAYEQYFGPGTRLTVT.

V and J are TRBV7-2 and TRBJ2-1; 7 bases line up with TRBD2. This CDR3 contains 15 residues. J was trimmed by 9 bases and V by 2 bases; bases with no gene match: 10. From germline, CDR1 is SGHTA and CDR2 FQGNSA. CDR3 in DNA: TGTGCCAGCAGCTTATGGCTAGCGGCTGCTAGTGAGCAGTTCTTC. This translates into CASSLWLAAASEQFF.

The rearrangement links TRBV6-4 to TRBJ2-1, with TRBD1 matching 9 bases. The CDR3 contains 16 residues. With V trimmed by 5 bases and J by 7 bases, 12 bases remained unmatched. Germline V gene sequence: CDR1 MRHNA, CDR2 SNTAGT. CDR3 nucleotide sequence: TGTGCCAGCAGTCTCCTTCCGGGACAGGGAAAAAATGAGCAGTTCTTC. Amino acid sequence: CASSLLPGQGKNEQFF.

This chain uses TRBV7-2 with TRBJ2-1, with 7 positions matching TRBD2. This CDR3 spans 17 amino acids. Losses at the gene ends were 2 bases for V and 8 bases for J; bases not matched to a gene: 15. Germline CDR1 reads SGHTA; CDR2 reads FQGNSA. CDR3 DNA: TGTGCCAGCAGCTTAAGCAAGCGCGGGAGATTTATCTATGAGCAGTTCTTC. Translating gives CASSLSKRGRFIYEQFF. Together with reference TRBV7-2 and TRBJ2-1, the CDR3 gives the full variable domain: GAGVSQSPSNKVTEKGKDVELRCDPISGHTALYWYRQSLGQGLEFLIYFQGNSAPDKSGLPSDRFSAERTGGSVSTLTIQRTQQEDSAVYLCASSLSKRGRFIYEQFFGPGTRLTVL.

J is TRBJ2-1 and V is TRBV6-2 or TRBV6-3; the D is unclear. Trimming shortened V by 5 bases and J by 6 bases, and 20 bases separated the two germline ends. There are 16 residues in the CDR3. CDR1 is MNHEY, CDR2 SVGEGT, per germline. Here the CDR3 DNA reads TGTGCCAGCAGTGAGCTAGTAGCAAACATCCCCAATGAGCAGTTCTTC. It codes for CASSELVANIPNEQFF.

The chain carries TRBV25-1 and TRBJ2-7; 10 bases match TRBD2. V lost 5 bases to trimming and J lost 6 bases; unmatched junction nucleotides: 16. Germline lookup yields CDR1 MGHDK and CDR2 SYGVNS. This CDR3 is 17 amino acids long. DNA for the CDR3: TGTGCCAGCAGTATAAGAATCTTACTGAGACTAGCGGGCGAGCAGTACTTC. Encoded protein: CASSIRILLRLAGEQYF.

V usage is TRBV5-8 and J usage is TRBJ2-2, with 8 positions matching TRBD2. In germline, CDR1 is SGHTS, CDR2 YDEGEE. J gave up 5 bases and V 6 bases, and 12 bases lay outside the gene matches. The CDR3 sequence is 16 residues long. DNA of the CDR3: TGTGCCAGCATCCCCCCCCCGGGACTAGGGACCGGGGAGCTGTTTTTT. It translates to CASIPPPGLGTGELFF.

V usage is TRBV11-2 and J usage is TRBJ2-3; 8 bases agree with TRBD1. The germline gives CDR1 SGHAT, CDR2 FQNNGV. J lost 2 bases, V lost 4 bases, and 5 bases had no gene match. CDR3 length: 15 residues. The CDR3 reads CASSYGQGPTDTQYF. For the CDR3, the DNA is TGTGCCAGCAGCTACGGACAGGGTCCCACAGATACGCAGTATTTT.

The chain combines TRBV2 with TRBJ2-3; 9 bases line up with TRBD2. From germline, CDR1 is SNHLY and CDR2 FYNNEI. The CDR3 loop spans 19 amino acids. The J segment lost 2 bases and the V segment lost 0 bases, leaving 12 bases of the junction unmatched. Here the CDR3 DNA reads TGTGCCAGCAGTGAAGCCTCCCTCACTAGCGGGTGGTTCACAGATACGCAGTATTTT. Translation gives CASSEASLTSGWFTDTQYF.

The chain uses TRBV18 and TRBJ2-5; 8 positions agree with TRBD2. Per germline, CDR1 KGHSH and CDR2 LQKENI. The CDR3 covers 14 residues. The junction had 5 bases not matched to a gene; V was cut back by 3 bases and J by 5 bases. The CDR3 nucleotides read TGTGCCAGCTCACCGGTCGGGAGGGTGGAGACCCAGTACTTC. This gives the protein CASSPVGRVETQYF.

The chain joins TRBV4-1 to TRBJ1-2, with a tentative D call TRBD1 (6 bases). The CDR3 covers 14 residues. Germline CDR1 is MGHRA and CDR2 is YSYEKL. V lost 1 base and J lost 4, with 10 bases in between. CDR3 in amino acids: CASSQGRTAYGYTF. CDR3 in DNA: TGCGCCAGCAGCCAAGGACGGACAGCCTATGGCTACACCTTC.

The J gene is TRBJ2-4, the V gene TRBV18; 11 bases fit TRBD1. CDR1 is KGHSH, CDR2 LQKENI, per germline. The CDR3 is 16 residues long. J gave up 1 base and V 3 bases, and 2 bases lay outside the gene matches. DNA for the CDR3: TGTGCCAGCTCACCCCGGGACAGGGGGGCCAAAAACATTCAGTACTTC. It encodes CASSPRDRGAKNIQYF.

CDR3 sequence reads: CASSPGLAGYEQYF. CDR3 nucleotide sequence: TGTGCCAGCTCACCGGGACTAGCGGGCTACGAGCAGTACTTC. The chain joins TRBV18 to TRBJ2-7; 12 bases align to TRBD2. The CDR3 is 14 amino acids. Germline V gene sequence: CDR1 KGHSH, CDR2 LQKENI. V dropped 3 bases and J dropped 3; count of bases not matched to a gene: 0.

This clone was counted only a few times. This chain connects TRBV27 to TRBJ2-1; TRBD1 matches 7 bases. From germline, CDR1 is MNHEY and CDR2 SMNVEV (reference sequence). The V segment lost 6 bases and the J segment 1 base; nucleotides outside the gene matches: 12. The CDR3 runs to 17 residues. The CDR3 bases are TGTGCCAGCAGAGACCCCCGGGACAGTGCTTCCTACAATGAGCAGTTCTTC. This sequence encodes CASRDPRDSASYNEQFF.

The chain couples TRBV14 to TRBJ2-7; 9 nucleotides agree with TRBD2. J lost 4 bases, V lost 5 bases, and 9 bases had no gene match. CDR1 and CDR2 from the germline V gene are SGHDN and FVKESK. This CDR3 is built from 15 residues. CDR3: CASSWTSGGPYEQYF. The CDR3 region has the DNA TGTGCCAGCAGCTGGACCAGCGGGGGGCCTTACGAGCAGTACTTC.

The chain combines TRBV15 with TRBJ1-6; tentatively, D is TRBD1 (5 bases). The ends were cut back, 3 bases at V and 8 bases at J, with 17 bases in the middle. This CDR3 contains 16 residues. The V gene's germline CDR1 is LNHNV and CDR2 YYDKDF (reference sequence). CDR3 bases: TGTGCCACCAGCAGTCGAAGTGGCAGGGCCCATTCACCCCTCCACTTT. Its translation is CATSSRSGRAHSPLHF.

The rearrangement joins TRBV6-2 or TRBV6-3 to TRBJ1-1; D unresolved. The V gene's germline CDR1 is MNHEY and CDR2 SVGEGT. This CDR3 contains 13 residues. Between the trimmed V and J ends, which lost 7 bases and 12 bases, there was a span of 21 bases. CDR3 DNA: TGTGCCAGCAACCCCTCCGGGCAGAGGGTACCTTTCTTT. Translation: CASNPSGQRVPFF.

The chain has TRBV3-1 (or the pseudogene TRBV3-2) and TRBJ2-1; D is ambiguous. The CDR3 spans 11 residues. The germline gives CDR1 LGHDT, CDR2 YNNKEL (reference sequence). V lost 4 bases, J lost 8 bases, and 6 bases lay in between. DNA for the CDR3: TGTGCCAGCAGCCGCCGGGATGAGCAGTTCTTC. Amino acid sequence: CASSRRDEQFF.

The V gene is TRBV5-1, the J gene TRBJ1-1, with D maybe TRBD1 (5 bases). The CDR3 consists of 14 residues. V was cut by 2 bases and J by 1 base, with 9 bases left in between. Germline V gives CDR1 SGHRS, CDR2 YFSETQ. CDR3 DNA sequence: TGCGCCAGCAGCTTCGAGACAGAGAACACTGAAGCTTTCTTT. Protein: CASSFETENTEAFF.

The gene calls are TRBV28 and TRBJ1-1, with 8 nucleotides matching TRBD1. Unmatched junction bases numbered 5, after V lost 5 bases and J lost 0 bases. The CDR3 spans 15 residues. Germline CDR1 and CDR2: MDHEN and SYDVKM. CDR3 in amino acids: CASSPGTGMNTEAFF. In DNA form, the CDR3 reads TGTGCCAGCAGTCCAGGGACAGGTATGAACACTGAAGCTTTCTTT.

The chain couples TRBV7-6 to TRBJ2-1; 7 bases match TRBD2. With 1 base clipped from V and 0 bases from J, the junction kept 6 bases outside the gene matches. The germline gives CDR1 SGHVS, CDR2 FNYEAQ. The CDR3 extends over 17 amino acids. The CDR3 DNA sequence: TGTGCCAGCAGCTTAGAAGTTTGGGGGGGCTCCTACAATGAGCAGTTCTTC. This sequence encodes CASSLEVWGGSYNEQFF. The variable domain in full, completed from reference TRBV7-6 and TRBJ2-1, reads GAGVSQSPRYKVTKRGQDVALRCDPISGHVSLYWYRQALGQGPEFLTYFNYEAQQDKSGLPNDRFSAERPEGSISTLTIQRTEQRDSAMYRCASSLEVWGGSYNEQFFGPGTRLTVL.

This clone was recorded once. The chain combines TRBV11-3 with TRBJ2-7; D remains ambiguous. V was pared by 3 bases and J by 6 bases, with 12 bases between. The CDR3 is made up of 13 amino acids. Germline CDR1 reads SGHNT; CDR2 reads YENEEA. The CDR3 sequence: CASSFNPSGEQYF. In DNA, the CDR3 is TGTGCCAGCAGCTTCAACCCCTCGGGCGAGCAGTACTTC.

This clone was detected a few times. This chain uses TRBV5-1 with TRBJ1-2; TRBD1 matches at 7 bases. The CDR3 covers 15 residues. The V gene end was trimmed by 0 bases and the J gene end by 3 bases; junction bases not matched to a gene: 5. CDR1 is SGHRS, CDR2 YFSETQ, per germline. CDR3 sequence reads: CASSLEGTADYGYTF. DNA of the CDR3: TGCGCCAGCAGCTTGGAAGGGACAGCCGACTATGGCTACACCTTC.

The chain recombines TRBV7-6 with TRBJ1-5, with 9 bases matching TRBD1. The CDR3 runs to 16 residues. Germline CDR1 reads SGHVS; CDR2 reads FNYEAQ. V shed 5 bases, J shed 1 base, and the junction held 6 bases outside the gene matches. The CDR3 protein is CASSQGQGGSNQPQHF. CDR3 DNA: TGTGCCAGCAGCCAGGGACAGGGCGGGAGCAATCAGCCCCAGCATTTT.

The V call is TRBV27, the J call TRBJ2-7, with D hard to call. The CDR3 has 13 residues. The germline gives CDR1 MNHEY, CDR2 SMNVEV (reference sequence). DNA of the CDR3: TGTGCGGCGGTAGGTGGAGATGGGTACGAGCAGTACTTC. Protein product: CAAVGGDGYEQYF.